One and the same sample provided the 32 T cell receptor beta chains below, sequenced in a study of type 1 regulatory T cells. These TCRs' antigens remain unknown. MiXCR, applied by TCRdb to the reads, yields one record per CDR3 protein. This sample yields some 21,000 distinct CDR3 sequences, of which roughly 45% are seen a single time; around 4.9% belongs to the top ten. The sample was cultured T cells, either the whole culture or a sorted T cell fraction (not recorded which). These TCRs come from a human donor in good health.

A few counts support this clonotype. The chain couples TRBV15 to TRBJ1-1; a possible D gene is TRBD1 (6 bases). Germline CDR1 LNHNV, CDR2 YYDKDF (reference sequence). There are 13 residues in the CDR3. With 9 bases removed from V and 5 bases from J, the gap between germline ends came to 16 bases. CDR3 bases: TGTGCCACAGGTCACAGGGAAGGGACTGAAGCTTTCTTT. Translation: CATGHREGTEAFF.

This chain links TRBV12-3 or TRBV12-4 with TRBJ2-5; 11 positions agree with TRBD2. The CDR3 runs to 15 residues. V shed 5 bases and J 7 bases; nucleotides not matched to a gene: 9. CDR3 in DNA: TGTGCCAGCAGTCTCGGGACTAGCGGCACGTGGACCCAGTACTTC. Its translation: CASSLGTSGTWTQYF.

V usage is TRBV5-1 and J usage is TRBJ1-4; 8 nucleotides line up with TRBD1. The V gene's germline CDR1 is SGHRS and CDR2 YFSETQ. There are 15 residues in the CDR3. Trimming took 0 bases from V and 7 from J; bases not matched to a gene: 5. The CDR3 protein is CASSLVSGGGEKLFF. The CDR3 DNA sequence: TGCGCCAGCAGCTTGGTGTCAGGGGGCGGTGAAAAACTGTTTTTT.

This clonotype came up once. This chain joins TRBV5-1 and TRBJ2-3; D perhaps matches TRBD1 (6 bases). The CDR3 is made up of 16 amino acids. The V gene lost 0 bases and the J gene lost 0 bases, with 11 bases spanning the gap. Germline lookup yields CDR1 SGHRS and CDR2 YFSETQ. As DNA, the CDR3 is TGCGCCAGCAGCTTGGTGCCAGGGGCTAGCACAGATACGCAGTATTTT. It encodes CASSLVPGASTDTQYF.

The chain couples TRBV19 to TRBJ1-2; the match to TRBD1 covers 7 bases. CDR3 length: 15 amino acids. Germline V gene sequence: CDR1 LNHDA, CDR2 SQIVND (reference sequence). V lost 5 bases to trimming and J lost 6 bases; unmatched junction nucleotides: 12. This CDR3 reads CASSPVGGASNGYTF. The CDR3 region has the DNA TGTGCCAGTAGTCCGGTAGGGGGCGCAAGTAATGGCTACACCTTC.

This sequence joins TRBV7-9 and TRBJ1-4; the D is unclear. V gave up 5 bases and J gave up 10 bases, with 17 bases separating them. The CDR3 contains 14 residues. Germline V gene sequence: CDR1 SEHNR, CDR2 FQNEAQ (reference sequence). CDR3 in DNA: TGTGCCAGCAGCCCCGCCGCATCGAGTGGAAAACTGTTTTTT. It is translated as CASSPAASSGKLFF.

This clonotype appeared a few times. V and J are TRBV18 and TRBJ2-3, with 8 positions matching TRBD2. With 3 bases clipped from V and 0 bases from J, the junction kept 2 bases outside the gene matches. Germline V CDR1 and CDR2: KGHSH, LQKENI. CDR3 length: 15 residues. CDR3 sequence (DNA): TGTGCCAGCTCACCTTTAGCGGGGAGCACAGATACGCAGTATTTT. Encoded protein: CASSPLAGSTDTQYF.

This chain links TRBV12-3 or TRBV12-4 with TRBJ1-1; D not resolved. The CDR3 is 14 amino acids. V lost 3 bases and J lost 0, with 8 bases in between. The CDR3 is CASSFGRLNTEAFF. CDR3 sequence (DNA): TGTGCCAGCAGTTTTGGACGGCTGAACACTGAAGCTTTCTTT.

The CDR3 region has the DNA TGTGCCAGCAGCGCATCTCAGGGGGGGACCACTGAAGCTTTCTTT. Its protein product is CASSASQGGTTEAFF. The V call is TRBV7-2, the J call TRBJ1-1, with 7 bases lining up with TRBD1. Germline V CDR1 and CDR2: SGHTA, FQGNSA. This CDR3 contains 15 residues. J lost 4 bases, V lost 5 bases, and 10 bases had no gene match. Combining the CDR3 with reference TRBV7-2 and TRBJ1-1 gives the whole variable domain GAGVSQSPSNKVTEKGKDVELRCDPISGHTALYWYRQSLGQGLEFLIYFQGNSAPDKSGLPSDRFSAERTGGSVSTLTIQRTQQEDSAVYLCASSASQGGTTEAFFGQGTRLTVV.

The chain uses TRBV7-8 and TRBJ2-3; D not resolved. The germline CDR1 and CDR2 sequences are SGHVS and FQNEAQ. V lost 4 bases and J 5 bases, leaving 7 bases between the germline ends. The CDR3 has 12 residues. The DNA for the CDR3 is TGTGCCAGCAGCTCCGCCCAAGATACGCAGTATTTT. This codes for CASSSAQDTQYF. The entire variable domain, with the rest obtained from reference TRBV7-8 and TRBJ2-3, is as follows: GAGVSQSPRYKVAKRGQDVALRCDPISGHVSLFWYQQALGQGPEFLTYFQNEAQLDKSGLPSDRFFAERPEGSVSTLKIQRTQQEDSAVYLCASSSAQDTQYFGPGTRLTVL.

The chain links TRBV9 to TRBJ2-7; D might be TRBD2 (5 bases). CDR1 SGDLS and CDR2 YYNGEE come from the germline V gene. V lost 4 bases and J 2 bases, leaving 13 bases between the germline ends. This CDR3 contains 14 residues. CDR3 nucleotide sequence: TGTGCCAGCAGCTACCGTGAGGGAACCTACGAGCAGTACTTC. This translates into CASSYREGTYEQYF.

Within the sample, this clonotype is medium-sized. The chain recombines TRBV5-6 with TRBJ2-7; D not certain. Between the trimmed V and J ends, which lost 0 bases and 0 bases, there was a span of 4 bases. The CDR3 contains 13 residues. Germline V gives CDR1 SGHDT, CDR2 YYEEEE. Here the CDR3 reads CASSLAFSYEQYF. In nucleotides, the CDR3 is TGTGCCAGCAGCTTGGCCTTCTCCTACGAGCAGTACTTC.

Regarding this clonotype: The junction shows a germline mismatch at one end, possibly a read error. This sequence joins TRBV6-1 and TRBJ2-5; D is perhaps TRBD2 (5 bases). The CDR3 has 13 amino acids. Germline V CDR1 and CDR2: MNHNS, SASEGT. The CDR3 bases are TGTGCCATCTCCTTGTCCGGGAAAGAGACCCAGCACTTC. Translating gives CAISLSGKETQHF.

By frequency in the sample, this clonotype is medium-sized. The chain has TRBV12-3 or TRBV12-4 and TRBJ2-5; TRBD2 matches 10 bases. The CDR3 is 14 amino acids. The J segment lost 7 bases and the V segment lost 6 bases, leaving 8 bases of the junction unmatched. CDR3 protein: CASRGSGGAGTQYF. The CDR3 nucleotides read TGTGCCAGCAGGGGGAGCGGGGGGGCAGGGACCCAGTACTTC.

This clonotype was seen repeatedly, ten times or more. The chain has TRBV12-3 or TRBV12-4 and TRBJ1-4; D call uncertain. Trimming shortened V by 6 bases and J by 5 bases, and 16 bases separated the two germline ends. The CDR3 totals 15 residues. The CDR3 coding sequence is TGTGCCAGCAGCCTAGATGGGCCCCCGAATGAAAAACTGTTTTTT. Protein sequence: CASSLDGPPNEKLFF.

This clonotype was counted only a few times. The chain combines TRBV6-5 with TRBJ1-1; 10 bases line up with TRBD1. CDR1 and CDR2 (germline): MNHEY, SVGAGI. V was pared by 6 bases and J by 1 base, with 8 bases of the junction left unmatched. The CDR3 is 16 residues long. In DNA, the CDR3 is TGTGCCAGCAGGGGGAGACAGGGGGCTCGGAACACTGAAGCTTTCTTT. Its protein is CASRGRQGARNTEAFF.

The genes are TRBV30 and TRBJ2-3; a possible D gene is TRBD1 (6 bases). V was clipped by 2 bases and J by 4 bases, with 16 bases between them. The CDR3 contains 15 residues. Per the germline V gene, CDR1 is GTSNPN and CDR2 is SVGIG (reference sequence). The CDR3 coding sequence is TGTGCCTGGAGTATGGGGGCCCGCCGTGCAGATACGCAGTATTTT. Protein: CAWSMGARRADTQYF.

The rearrangement joins TRBV18 to TRBJ2-1, with TRBD1 matching over 7 bases. Unmatched junction bases numbered 8, after V lost 6 bases and J lost 0 bases. This CDR3 comprises 16 residues. Per germline, CDR1 KGHSH and CDR2 LQKENI. The CDR3 loop is CASSQQGHSSYNEQFF. The CDR3 region has the DNA TGTGCCAGCTCCCAACAGGGGCATAGCTCCTACAATGAGCAGTTCTTC.

This clonotype was recorded a few times. Here the CDR3 reads CASSYSSRGQEKLFF. The CDR3 region has the DNA TGTGCCAGCAGTTACTCGTCGAGGGGGCAAGAAAAACTGTTTTTT. The rearrangement links TRBV6-6 to TRBJ1-4; the match to TRBD1 covers 7 bases. The CDR3 covers 15 residues. The germline gives CDR1 MNHNY, CDR2 SVGAGI (reference sequence). V gave up 0 bases and J gave up 8 bases; unmatched junction bases: 6.

The chain recombines TRBV7-8 with TRBJ2-1; 8 bases map to TRBD2. Trimming removed 2 bases from V and 13 bases from J; junction bases left unmatched: 10. The CDR3 covers 14 residues. CDR1 and CDR2 (germline): SGHVS, FQNEAQ. The CDR3 sequence: CASSLSSGAGGQFF. The CDR3 DNA follows: TGTGCCAGCAGCTTAAGTTCCGGTGCGGGGGGCCAGTTCTTC. Combining the CDR3 with reference TRBV7-8 and TRBJ2-1 gives the whole variable domain GAGVSQSPRYKVAKRGQDVALRCDPISGHVSLFWYQQALGQGPEFLTYFQNEAQLDKSGLPSDRFFAERPEGSVSTLKIQRTQQEDSAVYLCASSLSSGAGGQFFGPGTRLTVL.

V is TRBV4-3 and J is TRBJ1-2; a possible D gene is TRBD1 (6 bases). V dropped 0 bases and J dropped 5 bases, with 13 bases sitting between them. CDR1 is LGHNA and CDR2 is YSLEER in the germline V gene. The CDR3 has 15 residues. The DNA of the CDR3 is TGCGCCAGCAGCCAAGATTTTCGGACAGAATATGGCTACACCTTC. This encodes CASSQDFRTEYGYTF.

A few counts support this clonotype. This chain uses TRBV5-4 with TRBJ2-5; D ambiguous. CDR1 SGHNT and CDR2 YYREEE come from the germline V gene (reference sequence). V was shortened by 3 bases and J by 6 bases, with 9 bases between the two germline ends. The CDR3 spans 12 residues. The DNA for the CDR3 is TGTGCCAGCAGCTCCGATCGTAAGACCCAGTACTTC. As protein: CASSSDRKTQYF. Combining the CDR3 with reference TRBV5-4 and TRBJ2-5 gives the whole variable domain ETGVTQSPTHLIKTRGQQVTLRCSSQSGHNTVSWYQQALGQGPQFIFQYYREEENGRGNFPPRFSGLQFPNYSSELNVNALELDDSALYLCASSSDRKTQYFGPGTRLLVL.

The chain employs TRBV10-3 and TRBJ2-7; the D call may be TRBD1 or TRBD2 (6 bases each). This CDR3 has 14 amino acids. V was pared by 0 bases and J by 4 bases, with 10 bases between. The germline CDR1 and CDR2 sequences are ENHRY and SYGVKD. For the CDR3, the DNA is TGTGCCATCAGTGAGTCTGGGGGGCAGTACGAGCAGTACTTC. Its translation is CAISESGGQYEQYF.

The chain employs TRBV6-5 and TRBJ1-2, with 9 bases matching TRBD1. Germline V lookup: CDR1 MNHEY, CDR2 SVGAGI. After removal of 7 bases from V and 4 bases from J, the junction contained 7 bases not matched to a gene. This CDR3 is built from 14 residues. This CDR3 is CASKGGQGSYGYTF. CDR3 sequence (DNA): TGTGCCAGCAAGGGGGGACAGGGATCCTATGGCTACACCTTC.

This clonotype was found many times. The V call is TRBV6-5, the J call TRBJ2-7; 9 nucleotides line up with TRBD2. Germline values: CDR1 MNHEY, CDR2 SVGAGI. V lost 6 bases to trimming and J lost 1 base; unmatched junction nucleotides: 7. This CDR3 is built from 15 residues. CDR3 sequence (DNA): TGTGCCAGCAGGGGAGCGGGAGGTCAGTCCTACGAGCAGTACTTC. Protein product: CASRGAGGQSYEQYF.

This clonotype was counted only a few times. This chain joins TRBV18 and TRBJ1-3; unclear D gene. The CDR3 has 15 residues. Deletions cut 2 bases from V and 0 bases from J, with 8 bases between. Germline values: CDR1 KGHSH, CDR2 LQKENI. CDR3 amino acids: CASSPAPDSGNTIYF. The CDR3 bases are TGTGCCAGCTCACCAGCGCCAGACTCTGGAAACACCATATATTTT.

The sample holds a few counts of this clonotype. The chain links TRBV2 to TRBJ2-2; 8 bases agree with TRBD2. The CDR3 is 14 amino acids. The V and J ends lost 6 bases and 6 bases, in that order; junction bases with no gene match: 6. CDR1 and CDR2 from the germline V gene are SNHLY and FYNNEI. CDR3 in DNA: TGTGCCAGCAGGGAGACTAGCGTCCCCGGGGAGCTGTTTTTT. It translates to CASRETSVPGELFF.

V gene TRBV12-3 or TRBV12-4 combines with J gene TRBJ1-2; the D is unclear. The CDR3 extends over 13 amino acids. V was pared by 4 bases and J by 4 bases, with 10 bases between. The CDR3 spells CASSWTDSYGYTF. CDR3 coding DNA: TGTGCCAGCAGTTGGACGGATTCCTATGGCTACACCTTC.

This clonotype has a handful of counts. The chain links TRBV12-3 or TRBV12-4 to TRBJ2-5, with D maybe TRBD2 (6 bases). V lost 6 bases to trimming and J lost 2 bases, with 7 bases between them. The length of the CDR3 is 12 residues. The DNA of the CDR3 is TGTGCCAGCAGCGGAGGGCAAGAGACCCAGTACTTC. Translated: CASSGGQETQYF.

This clonotype has just one count. V and J are TRBV4-3 and TRBJ2-3; D assignment may be TRBD1 or TRBD2 (6 bases each). This CDR3 has 15 amino acids. CDR1 and CDR2 from the germline V gene are LGHNA and YSLEER. V lost 0 bases and J 5 bases, leaving 12 bases between the germline ends. The CDR3 DNA sequence: TGCGCCAGCAGCCAAGATGGGGGGCCGGGAGATACGCAGTATTTT. It is translated as CASSQDGGPGDTQYF.

As to this clonotype: An end of the junction differs from the germline gene, which may be a read error. This chain connects TRBV12-3 or TRBV12-4 to TRBJ2-5; 11 bases are a match to TRBD2. The CDR3 runs 15 residues. CDR3 residues: CASSTFSGGAESQYF. Written as DNA, the CDR3 is TGTGCCAGCAGTACGTTTAGCGGGGGGGCCGAGAGCCAGTACTTC.

V and J are TRBV5-1 and TRBJ2-7; D perhaps matches TRBD2 (7 bases). CDR3 length: 17 amino acids. Germline CDR1 and CDR2: SGHRS and YFSETQ. V gave up 4 bases and J gave up 4 bases, with 24 bases separating them. CDR3 sequence reads: CASSTGVSGGRTYEQYF. CDR3 coding DNA: TGCGCCAGCAGCACGGGGGTATCGGGGGGCCGAACATACGAGCAGTACTTC.